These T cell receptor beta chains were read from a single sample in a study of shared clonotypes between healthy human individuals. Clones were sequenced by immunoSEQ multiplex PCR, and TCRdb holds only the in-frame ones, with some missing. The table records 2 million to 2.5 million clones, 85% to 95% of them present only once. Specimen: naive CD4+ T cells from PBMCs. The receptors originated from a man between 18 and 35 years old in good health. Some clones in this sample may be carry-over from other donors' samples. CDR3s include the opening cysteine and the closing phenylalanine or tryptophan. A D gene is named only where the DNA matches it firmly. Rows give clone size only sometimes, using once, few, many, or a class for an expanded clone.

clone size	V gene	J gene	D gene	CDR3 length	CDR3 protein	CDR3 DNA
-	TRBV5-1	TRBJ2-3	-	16	CASSPRLGYSTDTQYF	TGCGCCAGCAGCCCCAGACTCGGTTATAGCACAGATACGCAGTATTTT
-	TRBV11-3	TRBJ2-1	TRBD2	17	CASSLGGQGGDYNEQFF	TGTGCCAGCAGCTTAGGTGGCCAGGGAGGGGATTACAATGAGCAGTTCTTC
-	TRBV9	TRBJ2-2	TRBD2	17	CASSVAAGRAGTGELFF	TGTGCCAGCAGCGTAGCTGCCGGGAGGGCGGGGACCGGGGAGCTGTTTTTT
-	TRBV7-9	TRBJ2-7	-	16	CASSLALRGRGDEQYF	TGTGCCAGCAGCTTAGCGCTCCGGGGGCGCGGGGACGAGCAGTACTTC
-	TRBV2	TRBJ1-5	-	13	CASSRESNQPQHF	TGTGCCAGCAGCAGGGAGAGCAATCAGCCCCAGCATTTT
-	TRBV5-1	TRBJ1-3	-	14	CASSSGSSGNTIYF	TGCGCCAGCAGCTCAGGGAGTTCTGGAAACACCATATATTTT
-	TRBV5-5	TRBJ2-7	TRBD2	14	CASSWREIHYEQYF	TGTGCCAGCAGCTGGCGGGAGATCCACTACGAGCAGTACTTC
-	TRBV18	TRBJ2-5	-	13	CASSRSFGETQYF	TGTGCCAGCTCTCGGTCCTTTGGGGAGACCCAGTACTTC
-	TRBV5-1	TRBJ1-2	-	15	CASSLGTAEDYGYTF	TGCGCCAGCAGCCTTGGGACGGCGGAAGACTATGGCTACACCTTC
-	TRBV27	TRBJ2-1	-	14	CASSSLPSGNEQFF	TGTGCCAGCAGTTCCCTTCCCTCGGGGAATGAGCAGTTCTTC
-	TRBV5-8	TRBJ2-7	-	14	CASSLSYLYYEQYF	TGTGCCAGCAGCCTCAGTTATTTGTACTACGAGCAGTACTTC
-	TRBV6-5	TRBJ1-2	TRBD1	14	CASSYSDRGSGYTF	TGTGCCAGCAGTTACTCCGACAGGGGGTCTGGCTACACCTTC
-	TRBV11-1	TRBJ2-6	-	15	CASSFKSSGANVLTF	TGTGCCAGCAGCTTTAAGAGCTCTGGGGCCAACGTCCTGACTTTC
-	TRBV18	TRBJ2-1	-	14	CASSPPPGAHEQFF	TGTGCCAGCTCACCACCCCCAGGGGCCCATGAGCAGTTCTTC
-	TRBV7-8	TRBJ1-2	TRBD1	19	CASSPSHPGQGVTNYGYTF	TGTGCCAGCAGCCCTAGCCACCCGGGACAGGGGGTCACTAACTATGGCTACACCTTC
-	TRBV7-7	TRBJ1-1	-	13	CASSHGLYTEAFF	TGTGCCAGCAGCCATGGTTTGTACACTGAAGCTTTCTTT
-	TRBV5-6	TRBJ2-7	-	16	CASKSYFQGSIDEQYF	TGTGCCAGCAAATCGTATTTTCAGGGGAGTATCGACGAGCAGTACTTC
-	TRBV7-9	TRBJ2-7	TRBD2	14	CASSPGLAGYEQYF	TGTGCCAGCAGTCCCGGGCTAGCGGGCTACGAGCAGTACTTC
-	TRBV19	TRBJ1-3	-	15	CASRGTGSSGNTIYF	TGTGCCAGTAGGGGGACTGGGAGCTCTGGAAACACCATATATTTT
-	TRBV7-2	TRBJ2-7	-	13	CASSLAPGREQYF	TGTGCCAGCAGCTTAGCGCCGGGACGCGAGCAGTACTTC
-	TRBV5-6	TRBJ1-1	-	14	CASSFDRLATEAFF	TGTGCCAGCAGCTTCGACAGGTTAGCCACTGAAGCTTTCTTT
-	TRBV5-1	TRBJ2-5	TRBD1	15	CASRPTGAEQETQYF	TGCGCCAGCAGACCTACAGGGGCCGAACAAGAGACCCAGTACTTC
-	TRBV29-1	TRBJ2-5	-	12	CSVRTDQETQYF	TGCAGCGTCCGGACAGATCAAGAGACCCAGTACTTC
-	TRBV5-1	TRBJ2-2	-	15	CASSGRAIPSGELFF	TGCGCCAGCAGCGGGCGAGCCATCCCGTCCGGGGAGCTGTTTTTT
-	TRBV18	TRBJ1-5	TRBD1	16	CASSSQQGASNQPQHF	TGTGCCAGCTCATCACAACAGGGGGCGAGCAATCAGCCCCAGCATTTT
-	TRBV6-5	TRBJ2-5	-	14	CASSYLGGAETQYF	TGTGCCAGCAGTTATTTGGGGGGCGCGGAGACCCAGTACTTC
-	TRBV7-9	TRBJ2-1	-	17	CASSSTDRRGSYNEQFF	TGTGCCAGCAGCTCCACGGACCGTCGGGGCTCCTACAATGAGCAGTTCTTC
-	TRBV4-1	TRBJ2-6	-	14	CASSLLSGANVLTF	TGCGCCAGCAGCCTATTGTCTGGGGCCAACGTCCTGACTTTC
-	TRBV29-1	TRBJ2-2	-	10	CSAVGGELFF	TGCAGCGCAGTTGGGGGGGAGCTGTTTTTT
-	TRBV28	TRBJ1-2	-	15	CASSLPGQEFNGYTF	TGTGCCAGCAGCCTTCCGGGACAAGAATTCAATGGCTACACCTTC
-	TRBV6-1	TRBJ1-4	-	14	CASSGGGTNEKLFF	TGTGCCAGCAGTGGGGGGGGGACTAATGAAAAACTGTTTTTT
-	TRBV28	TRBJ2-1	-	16	CASSLWAAPTYNEQFF	TGTGCCAGCAGTTTATGGGCAGCGCCTACCTACAATGAGCAGTTCTTC
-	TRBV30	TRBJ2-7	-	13	CAWSVQGPYEQYF	TGTGCCTGGAGTGTCCAGGGCCCCTACGAGCAGTACTTC
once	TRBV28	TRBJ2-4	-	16	CASTLTTRAGLNIQYF	TGTGCCAGCACCCTCACCACCCGGGCAGGGCTCAACATTCAGTACTTC
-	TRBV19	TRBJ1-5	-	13	CASTTRQDQPQHF	TGTGCCAGTACCACAAGGCAGGACCAGCCCCAGCATTTT
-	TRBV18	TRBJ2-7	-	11	CASSPGYEQYF	TGTGCCAGCTCACCCGGATACGAGCAGTACTTC
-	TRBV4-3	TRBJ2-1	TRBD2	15	CASSPRLAGVHEQFF	TGCGCCAGCAGCCCCCGGCTAGCGGGAGTGCATGAGCAGTTCTTC
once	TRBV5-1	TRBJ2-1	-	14	CASGDPSSYNEQFF	TGCGCCAGCGGGGACCCGAGCTCCTACAATGAGCAGTTCTTC
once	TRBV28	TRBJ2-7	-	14	CASSFLSGTYEQYF	TGTGCCAGCAGTTTTCTGTCAGGCACCTACGAGCAGTACTTC
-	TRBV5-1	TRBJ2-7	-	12	CASSTQGHEQYF	TGCGCCAGCAGCACCCAGGGACACGAGCAGTACTTC
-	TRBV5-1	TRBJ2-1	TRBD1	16	CASSGGQGTVYNEQFF	TGCGCCAGCAGCGGGGGACAGGGGACGGTCTACAATGAGCAGTTCTTC
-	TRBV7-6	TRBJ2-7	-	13	CASSAGRSYEQYF	TGTGCCAGCTCTGCAGGGAGATCCTACGAGCAGTACTTC
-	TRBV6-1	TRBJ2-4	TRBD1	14	CASSDRETKNIQYF	TGTGCCAGCAGCGACAGGGAAACTAAAAACATTCAGTACTTC
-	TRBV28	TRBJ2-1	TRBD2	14	CASTLAGGYNEQFF	TGTGCCAGCACACTAGCGGGAGGATACAATGAGCAGTTCTTC
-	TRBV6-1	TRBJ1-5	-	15	CASSEAGGWNQPQHF	TGTGCCAGCAGTGAAGCGGGGGGCTGGAATCAGCCCCAGCATTTT
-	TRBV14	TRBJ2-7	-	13	CASSQESGYEQYF	TGTGCCAGCAGCCAAGAGTCCGGATACGAGCAGTACTTC
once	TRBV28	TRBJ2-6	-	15	CASRWTSPGANVLTF	TGTGCCAGCAGGTGGACCTCCCCTGGGGCCAACGTCCTGACTTTC
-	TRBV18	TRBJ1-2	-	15	CASSPLFSPGDGYTF	TGTGCCAGCTCACCACTCTTCTCCCCAGGGGACGGCTACACCTTC
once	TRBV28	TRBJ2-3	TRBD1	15	CASTLGQGITDTQYF	TGTGCCAGCACCCTCGGACAGGGAATCACAGATACGCAGTATTTT
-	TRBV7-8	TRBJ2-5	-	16	CASSLGAATYQETQYF	TGTGCCAGCAGCTTAGGGGCGGCGACGTATCAAGAGACCCAGTACTTC
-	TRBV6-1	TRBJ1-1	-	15	CASRLTPQPETEAFF	TGTGCCAGCAGACTGACCCCCCAGCCGGAGACTGAAGCTTTCTTT
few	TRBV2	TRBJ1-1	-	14	CASSVSVMNTEAFF	TGTGCCAGCAGTGTATCCGTTATGAACACTGAAGCTTTCTTT
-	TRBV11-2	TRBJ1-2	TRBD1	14	CASSNRDRVYGYTF	TGTGCCAGCAGCAACCGGGACAGGGTCTATGGCTACACCTTC